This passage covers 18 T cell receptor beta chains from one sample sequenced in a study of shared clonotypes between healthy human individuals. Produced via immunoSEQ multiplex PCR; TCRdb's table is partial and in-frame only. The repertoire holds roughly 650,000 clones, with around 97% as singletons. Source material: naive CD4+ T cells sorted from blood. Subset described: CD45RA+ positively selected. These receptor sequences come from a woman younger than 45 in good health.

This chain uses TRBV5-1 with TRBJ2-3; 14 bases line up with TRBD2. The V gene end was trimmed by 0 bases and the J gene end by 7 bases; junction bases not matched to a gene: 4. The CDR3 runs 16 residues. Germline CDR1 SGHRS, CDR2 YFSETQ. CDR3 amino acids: CASSLGLAGGRNTQYF. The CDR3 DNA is TGCGCCAGCAGCTTGGGACTAGCGGGAGGGCGAAATACGCAGTATTTT. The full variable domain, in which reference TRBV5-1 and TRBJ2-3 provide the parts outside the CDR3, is KAGVTQTPRYLIKTRGQQVTLSCSPISGHRSVSWYQQTPGQGLQFLFEYFSETQRNKGNFPGRFSGRQFSNSRSEMNVSTLELGDSALYLCASSLGLAGGRNTQYFGPGTRLTVL.

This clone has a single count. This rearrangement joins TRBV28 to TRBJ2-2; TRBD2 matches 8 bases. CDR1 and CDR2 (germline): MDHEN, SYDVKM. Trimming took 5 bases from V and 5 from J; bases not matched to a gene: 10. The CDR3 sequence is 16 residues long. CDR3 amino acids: CASSRRGEGWTGELFF. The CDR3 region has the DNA TGTGCCAGCAGTAGGCGGGGGGAAGGCTGGACCGGGGAGCTGTTTTTT.

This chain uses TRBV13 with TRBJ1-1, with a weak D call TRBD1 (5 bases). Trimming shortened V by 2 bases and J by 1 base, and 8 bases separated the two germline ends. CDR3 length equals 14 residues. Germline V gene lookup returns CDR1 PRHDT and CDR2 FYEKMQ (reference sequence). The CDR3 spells CASSLRGQNTEAFF. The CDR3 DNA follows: TGTGCCAGCAGCTTAAGAGGACAGAACACTGAAGCTTTCTTT.

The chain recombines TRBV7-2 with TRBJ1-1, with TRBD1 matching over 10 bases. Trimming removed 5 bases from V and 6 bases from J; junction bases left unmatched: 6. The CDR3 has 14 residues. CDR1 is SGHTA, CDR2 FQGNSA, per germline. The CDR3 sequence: CASSPRQGAPEAFF. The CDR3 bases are TGTGCCAGCAGCCCACGACAGGGGGCCCCTGAAGCTTTCTTT. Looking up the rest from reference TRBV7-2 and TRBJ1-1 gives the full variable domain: GAGVSQSPSNKVTEKGKDVELRCDPISGHTALYWYRQSLGQGLEFLIYFQGNSAPDKSGLPSDRFSAERTGGSVSTLTIQRTQQEDSAVYLCASSPRQGAPEAFFGQGTRLTVV.

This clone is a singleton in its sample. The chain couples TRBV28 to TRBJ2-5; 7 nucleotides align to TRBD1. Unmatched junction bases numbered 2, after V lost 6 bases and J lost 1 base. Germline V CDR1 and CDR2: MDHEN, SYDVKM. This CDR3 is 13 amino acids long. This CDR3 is CASRRDSQETQYF. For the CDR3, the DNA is TGTGCCAGCAGGAGGGACAGCCAAGAGACCCAGTACTTC.

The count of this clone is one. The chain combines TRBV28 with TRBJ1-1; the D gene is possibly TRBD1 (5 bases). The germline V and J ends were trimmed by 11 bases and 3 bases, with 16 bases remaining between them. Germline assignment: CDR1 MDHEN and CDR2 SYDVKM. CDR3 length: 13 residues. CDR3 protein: CAASLGGDTEAFF. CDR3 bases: TGTGCCGCTTCTTTGGGGGGGGACACTGAAGCTTTCTTT.

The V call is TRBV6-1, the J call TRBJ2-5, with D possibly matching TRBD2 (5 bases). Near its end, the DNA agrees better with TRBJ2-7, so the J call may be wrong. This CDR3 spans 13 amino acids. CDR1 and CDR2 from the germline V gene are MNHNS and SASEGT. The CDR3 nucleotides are TGTGCCAGCAGTGTTGAGGGTCGAGGCGAGCAGTACTTC. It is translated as CASSVEGRGEQYF.

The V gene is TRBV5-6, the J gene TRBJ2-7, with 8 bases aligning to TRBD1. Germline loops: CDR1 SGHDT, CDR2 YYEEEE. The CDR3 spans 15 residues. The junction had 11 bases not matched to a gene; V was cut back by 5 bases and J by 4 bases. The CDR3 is CASRRLDRDHYEQYF. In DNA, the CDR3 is TGTGCCAGCAGACGACTGGACAGGGACCATTACGAGCAGTACTTC.

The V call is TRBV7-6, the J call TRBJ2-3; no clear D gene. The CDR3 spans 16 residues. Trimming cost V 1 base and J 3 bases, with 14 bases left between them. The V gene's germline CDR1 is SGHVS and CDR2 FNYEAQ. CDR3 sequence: CASSLDPGSGTDTQYF. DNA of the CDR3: TGTGCCAGCAGCTTAGATCCAGGAAGTGGGACAGATACGCAGTATTTT.

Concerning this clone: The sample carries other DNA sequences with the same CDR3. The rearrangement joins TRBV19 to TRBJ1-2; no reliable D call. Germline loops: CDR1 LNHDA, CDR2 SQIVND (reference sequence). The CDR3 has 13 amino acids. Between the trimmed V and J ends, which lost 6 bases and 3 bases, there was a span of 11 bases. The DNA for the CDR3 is TGTGCCAGTAGCACCACCGGGGACTATGGCTACACCTTC. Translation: CASSTTGDYGYTF.

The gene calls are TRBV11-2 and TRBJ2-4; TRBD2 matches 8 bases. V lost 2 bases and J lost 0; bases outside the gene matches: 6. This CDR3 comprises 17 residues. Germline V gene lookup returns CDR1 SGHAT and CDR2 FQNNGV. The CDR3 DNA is TGTGCCAGCAGCTTAAGGGCGGGAGGAATAGCCAAAAACATTCAGTACTTC. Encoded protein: CASSLRAGGIAKNIQYF.

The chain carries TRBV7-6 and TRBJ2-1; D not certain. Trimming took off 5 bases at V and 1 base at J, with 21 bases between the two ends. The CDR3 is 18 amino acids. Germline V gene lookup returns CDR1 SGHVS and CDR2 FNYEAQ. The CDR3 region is CASSLGVGIRSSYNEQFF. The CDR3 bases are TGTGCCAGCAGCCTAGGTGTGGGAATTAGAAGTTCCTACAATGAGCAGTTCTTC.

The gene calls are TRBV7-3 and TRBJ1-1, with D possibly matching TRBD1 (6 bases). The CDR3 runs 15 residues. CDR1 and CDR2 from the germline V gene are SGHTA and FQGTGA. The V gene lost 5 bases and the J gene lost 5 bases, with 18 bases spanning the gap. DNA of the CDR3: TGTGCCAGCAGCCCCATAGCAGGGGATTTGACTGAAGCTTTCTTT. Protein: CASSPIAGDLTEAFF.

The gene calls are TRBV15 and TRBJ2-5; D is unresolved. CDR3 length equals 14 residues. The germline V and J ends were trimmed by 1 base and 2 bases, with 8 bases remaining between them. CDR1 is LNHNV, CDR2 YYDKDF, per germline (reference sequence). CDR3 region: CATSRAVEQETQYF. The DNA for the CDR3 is TGTGCCACCAGCAGAGCTGTGGAGCAAGAGACCCAGTACTTC.

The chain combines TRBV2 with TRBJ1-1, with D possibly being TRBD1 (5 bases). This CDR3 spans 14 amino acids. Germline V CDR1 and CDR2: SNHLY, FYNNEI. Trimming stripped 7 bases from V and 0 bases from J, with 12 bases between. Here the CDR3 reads CASTTELMNTEAFF. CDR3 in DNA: TGTGCCAGCACGACAGAGCTTATGAACACTGAAGCTTTCTTT. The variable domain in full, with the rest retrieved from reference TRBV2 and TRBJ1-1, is EPEVTQTPSHQVTQMGQEVILRCVPISNHLYFYWYRQILGQKVEFLVSFYNNEISEKSEIFDDQFSVERPDGSNFTLKIRSTKLEDSAMYFCASTTELMNTEAFFGQGTRLTVV.

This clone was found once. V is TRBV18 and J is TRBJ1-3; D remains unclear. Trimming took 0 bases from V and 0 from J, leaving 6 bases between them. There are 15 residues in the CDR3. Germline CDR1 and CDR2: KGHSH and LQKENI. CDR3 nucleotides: TGTGCCAGCTCACCACCAAATCTCTCTGGAAACACCATATATTTT. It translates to CASSPPNLSGNTIYF. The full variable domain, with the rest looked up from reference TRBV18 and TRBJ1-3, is NAGVMQNPRHLVRRRGQEARLRCSPMKGHSHVYWYRQLPEEGLKFMVYLQKENIIDESGMPKERFSAEFPKEGPSILRIQQVVRGDSAAYFCASSPPNLSGNTIYFGEGSWLTVV.

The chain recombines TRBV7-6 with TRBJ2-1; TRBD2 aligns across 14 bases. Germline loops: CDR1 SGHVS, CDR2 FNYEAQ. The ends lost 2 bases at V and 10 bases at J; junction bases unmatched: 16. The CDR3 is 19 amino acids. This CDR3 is CASSLRGLAGGFVVGEQFF. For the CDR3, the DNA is TGTGCCAGCAGCTTAAGAGGACTAGCGGGAGGCTTCGTGGTGGGGGAGCAGTTCTTC.

The CDR3 sequence: CASSLVVGRDQPQHF. The CDR3 region has the DNA TGTGCCAGCAGCTTAGTTGTTGGACGGGATCAGCCCCAGCATTTT. This chain connects TRBV7-2 to TRBJ1-5; D call uncertain. The CDR3 has 15 amino acids. The V gene's germline CDR1 is SGHTA and CDR2 FQGNSA. Between the trimmed V and J ends, which lost 1 base and 5 bases, there was a span of 12 bases.